These T cell receptor beta chains were read from a single sample in a study of T cells after yellow fever vaccination. TCRdb re-derived calls from the 5' RACE reads in MiXCR, one entry per CDR3 protein. This table holds 450,000 to 650,000 distinct CDR3 sequences, 13% found once. This material consisted of PBMCs, taken on the day of the yellow fever booster vaccination. The receptor source for this set is a man under 40 who received the YFV17D yellow fever vaccine. CDR3s include the opening cysteine and the closing phenylalanine or tryptophan. D genes are given only for firm matches. The size field is filled for only some rows; it gives once, few, many or a size class.

>TRBJ2-3|TRBV7-8|NA|NA
CASSLVTTNTDTQYF
TGTGCCAGCAGCTTAGTGACCACAAACACAGATACGCAGTATTTT
>TRBJ2-2|TRBV20-1|NA|NA
CSAHAFSNTGELFF
TGCAGTGCTCACGCTTTTTCAAACACCGGGGAGCTGTTTTTT
>TRBJ2-7|TRBV20-1|NA|NA
CSAPEVESGTGEQYF
TGCAGTGCCCCCGAGGTGGAATCGGGGACGGGGGAGCAGTACTTC
>TRBJ2-7|TRBV6-1|NA|TRBD1
CATHPPGTGGRYEQYF
TGTGCCACCCACCCTCCGGGGACAGGGGGACGCTACGAGCAGTACTTC
>TRBJ2-1|TRBV24-1|NA|TRBD2
CATSGGASGRARNEQFF
TGTGCCACCAGTGGAGGGGCTAGCGGGAGGGCCCGGAATGAGCAGTTCTTC
>TRBJ2-1|TRBV10-3|few|TRBD2
CATETPGTKNRFF
TGTGCCACGGAGACCCCCGGGACTAAGAATCGGTTCTTC
>TRBJ2-5|TRBV5-6|few|TRBD1
CATQTGWASMGETQYF
TGTGCCACCCAGACAGGGTGGGCTTCAATGGGAGAGACCCAGTACTTC
>TRBJ2-2|TRBV25-1|many|NA
CASSYGNTGELFF
TGTGCCAGCAGTTACGGGAACACCGGGGAGCTGTTTTTT
>TRBJ2-2|TRBV12-3/TRBV12-4|NA|NA
CASSDLFGNTGELFF
TGTGCCAGCAGTGACCTCTTTGGGAACACCGGGGAGCTGTTTTTT
>TRBJ2-5|TRBV5-1|many|TRBD1
CASSTTGDVQETQYF
TGCGCCAGCAGCACCACAGGGGATGTCCAAGAGACCCAGTACTTC
>TRBJ2-1|TRBV11-2|few|NA
CASAKTDGNYNEQFF
TGTGCCAGCGCCAAGACAGACGGAAATTACAATGAGCAGTTCTTC
>TRBJ2-1|TRBV5-1|NA|NA
CASSLVGTFYNEQFF
TGCGCCAGCAGCTTGGTAGGGACATTTTACAATGAGCAGTTCTTC
>TRBJ1-1|TRBV5-5|few|NA
CASSGGRLNTEAFF
TGTGCCAGCAGCGGGGGACGGCTGAACACTGAAGCTTTCTTT
>TRBJ2-2|TRBV9|NA|NA
CASRASGTGELFF
TGTGCCAGCAGGGCTTCCGGTACCGGGGAGCTGTTTTTT
>TRBJ1-1|TRBV29-1|NA|TRBD1
CSVDPGGTEAFF
TGCAGCGTTGACCCAGGGGGCACTGAAGCTTTCTTT